The rows below give T cell receptor beta chains drawn from one sample of a study of T cells expressing NK-cell markers. One entry per CDR3 protein, without DNA, is what TCRdb gives after re-calling the 5' RACE reads. Here the sample table reports roughly 180,000 distinct CDR3 sequences. Sequencing was done on a sample of blood T cells: a sorted CD56 or NKG2C T cell subset, CD4+ or CD8+ T cells, or bulk PBMC T cells (not recorded which). Receptor source: a man aged 18 to 69 in good health. The CDR3 runs from the conserved cysteine through the conserved F or W. Each record gives: V gene, J gene, CDR3 protein.

TRBV19,TRBJ1-2,CASSIEETNGYTF
TRBV4-1,TRBJ1-2,CASSQFGFWGYTF
TRBV3-1,TRBJ1-5,CARGGCFQPQHF
TRBV4-2,TRBJ2-5,CASSQPQLGGAGETQYF
TRBV2,TRBJ2-3,CASSLRGLAGDTDTQYF
TRBV4-1,TRBJ2-5,CASSQGTGFETQYF
TRBV5-6,TRBJ1-4,CASSTDGDNEKLFF
TRBV7-9,TRBJ2-3,CASRGLAGGRSTDTQYF
TRBV7-9,TRBJ2-1,CASSLRGGDEQFF
TRBV24-1,TRBJ2-1,CATSVVRGEQFF
TRBV19,TRBJ2-1,CASSIDSAVYNEQFF
TRBV4-1,TRBJ1-1,CASSQNLFEGTYTEAFF
TRBV6-1,TRBJ2-7,CASSESGTGGYEQYF
TRBV4-2,TRBJ2-3,CASSQGAGLETDTQYF